Listed below are T cell receptor beta chains from one sample, sequenced in a study of CD8 T cells in Susac syndrome. A single record per CDR3 protein comes from TCRdb applying MiXCR to the immunoSEQ multiplex PCR reads. The table includes hundreds of thousands of distinct CDR3 sequences, roughly 85% detected once. Sequencing was carried out using CD8+ T cells from PBMCs. All receptors come from a human donor with multiple sclerosis. Each CDR3 is given with its conserved first and last residue.

v_gene | CDR3aa
TRBV12-3/TRBV12-4 | CASSLWGRGNQPQHF
TRBV6-5 | CASSYEPRGGSYEQYF
TRBV7-9 | CASSSTAFYYEQYF
TRBV4-3 | CASSQELADTQYF
TRBV15 | CATRNMGNNEQFF
TRBV20-1 | CSASGKERTDTQYF
TRBV6-2/TRBV6-3 | CASTVTSGSYNEQFF
TRBV28 | CASSLLWASGKNEQFF
TRBV6-5 | CASSFGQKEAFF
TRBV6-5 | CASSYRQDGSQPQHF
TRBV9 | CASSSTGHEKLFF
TRBV11-2 | CASSLERELGRTNTEAFF
TRBV28 | CASSLNDEQFF
TRBV19 | CASRPPSGQNYGYTF
TRBV9 | CASSVGLAGARDTQYF
TRBV20-1 | CSAQRGQLDYNEQFF
TRBV27 | CASSDGQGGRYGYTF
TRBV7-2 | CASSAKWDVFTGELFF
TRBV27 | CASSFTGNNQPQHF
TRBV4-3 | CASAYGNSYEQYF
TRBV20-1 | CSATGTSGFPQYF
TRBV19 | CASSTGTPPHEQYF
TRBV7-9 | CASSPPLFAEQFF
TRBV15 | CATRAEGNQPQHF
TRBV5-6 | CASSLGGRGANVLTF
TRBV4-3 | CASSQTSGSYNEQFF
TRBV28 | CASSYRRTEAFF
TRBV29-1 | CSVLTYEQYF
TRBV19 | CASSPLGDLYNEQFF
TRBV5-6 | CASSHGTDSTDTQYF
TRBV27 | CASSFGRVLGTEAFF
TRBV9 | CASSVSDRPLEQFF
TRBV27 | CASSFLQGGNYGYTF